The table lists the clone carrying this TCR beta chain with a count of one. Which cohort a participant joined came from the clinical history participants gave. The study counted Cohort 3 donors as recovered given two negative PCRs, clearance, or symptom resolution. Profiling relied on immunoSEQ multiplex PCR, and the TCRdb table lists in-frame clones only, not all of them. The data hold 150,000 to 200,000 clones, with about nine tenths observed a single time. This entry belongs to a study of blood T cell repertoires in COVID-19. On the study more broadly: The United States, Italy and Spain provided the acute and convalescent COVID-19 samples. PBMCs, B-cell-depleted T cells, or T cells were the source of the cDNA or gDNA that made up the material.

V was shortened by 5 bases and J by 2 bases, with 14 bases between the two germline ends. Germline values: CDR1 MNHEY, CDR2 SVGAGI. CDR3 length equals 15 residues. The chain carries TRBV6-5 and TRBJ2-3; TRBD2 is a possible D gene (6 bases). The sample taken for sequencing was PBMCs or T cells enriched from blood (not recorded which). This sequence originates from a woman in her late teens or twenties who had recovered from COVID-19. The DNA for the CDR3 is TGTGCCAGCAGTCGGGCGGGACGCAACACAGATACGCAGTATTTT. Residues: CASSRAGRNTDTQYF.